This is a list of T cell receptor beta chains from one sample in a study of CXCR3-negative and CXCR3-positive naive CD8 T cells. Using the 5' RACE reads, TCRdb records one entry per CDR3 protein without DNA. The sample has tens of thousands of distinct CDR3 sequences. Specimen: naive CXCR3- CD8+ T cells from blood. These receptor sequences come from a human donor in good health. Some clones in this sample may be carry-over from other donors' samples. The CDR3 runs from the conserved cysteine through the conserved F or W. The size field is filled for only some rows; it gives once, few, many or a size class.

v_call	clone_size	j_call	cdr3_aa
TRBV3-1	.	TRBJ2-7	CASSPLAGGSYEQYF
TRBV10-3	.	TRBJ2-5	CAISDGDQETQYF
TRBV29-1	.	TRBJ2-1	CSVEVLAGWGYNEQFF
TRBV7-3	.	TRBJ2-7	CASSLGDRLYEQYF
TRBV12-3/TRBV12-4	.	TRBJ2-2	CASSLRSTDPTGELFF
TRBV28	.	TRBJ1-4	CASRRTISGTKNEKLFF
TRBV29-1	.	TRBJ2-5	CSVEGMGRETQYF
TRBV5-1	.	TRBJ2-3	CASSNPRLEASGGTDTQYF
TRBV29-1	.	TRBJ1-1	CSFSGTGDDTEAFF
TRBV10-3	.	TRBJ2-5	CAIIPHAGPGVGLQETQYF
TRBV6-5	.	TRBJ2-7	CASSYVEGDEQYF
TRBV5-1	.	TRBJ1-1	CASSSGQGSTEAFF
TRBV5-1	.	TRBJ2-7	CASRPLLQENLYEQYF
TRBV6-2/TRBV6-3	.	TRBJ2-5	CASRKQENQETQYF
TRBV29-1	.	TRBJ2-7	CSVELRERGTPYEQYF
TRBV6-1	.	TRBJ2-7	CASSAGQGPSYEQYF
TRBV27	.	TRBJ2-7	CASSRLAGGSYEQYF
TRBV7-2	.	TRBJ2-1	CASSSISYNEQFF
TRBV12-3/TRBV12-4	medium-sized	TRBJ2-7	CASRRGPHEQYF
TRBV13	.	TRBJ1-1	CASSHLGLNTEAFF
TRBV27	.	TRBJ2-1	CASSPDRDTYNEQFF
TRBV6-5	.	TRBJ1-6	CASKRTVGHSPLHF
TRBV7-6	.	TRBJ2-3	CASSSARQGPITDTQYF
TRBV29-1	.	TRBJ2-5	CSVEEVDGGETQYF
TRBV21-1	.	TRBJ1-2	CASKTSNYGYTF
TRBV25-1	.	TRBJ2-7	CASIPRAGVSSYEQYF
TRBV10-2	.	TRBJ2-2	CASRDYRAGELFF
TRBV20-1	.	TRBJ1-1	CSAGTANTEAFF
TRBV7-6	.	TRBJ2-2	CASSSTTGELFF
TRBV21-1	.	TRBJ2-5	CASSTVNSRETQYF
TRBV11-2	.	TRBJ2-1	CASSLSARQAYNEQFF
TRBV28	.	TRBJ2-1	CASSLWSVGEDEQFF
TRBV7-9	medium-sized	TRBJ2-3	CASRGGGYTDTQYF
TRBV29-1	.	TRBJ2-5	CSVIYIGQVEETQYF
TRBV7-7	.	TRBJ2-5	CASSSGVVGETQYF
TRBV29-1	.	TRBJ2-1	CSAIGAIRGNEQFF
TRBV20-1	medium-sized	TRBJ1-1	CSARDPGFGGSTEAFF
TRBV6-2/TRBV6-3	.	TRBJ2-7	CASSRASNPYEQYF
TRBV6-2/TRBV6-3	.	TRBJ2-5	CASSEQEQGLVQETQYF
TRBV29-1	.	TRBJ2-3	CSVDKILQGGTDTQYF
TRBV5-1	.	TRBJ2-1	CASSLSGTGINEQFF
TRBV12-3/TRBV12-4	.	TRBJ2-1	CASSTGTSGAYNEQFF
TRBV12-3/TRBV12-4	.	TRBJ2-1	CASSLGLAGYNEQFF
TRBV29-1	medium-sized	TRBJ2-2	CSVEDSAGLGGRYTGELFF
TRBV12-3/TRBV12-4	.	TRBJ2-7	CASSYPGQSYEQYF
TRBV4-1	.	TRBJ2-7	CASSRMTGDDEQYF
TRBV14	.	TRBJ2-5	CASRRDIQETQYF
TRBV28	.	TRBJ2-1	CASSFRGGSYNEQFF
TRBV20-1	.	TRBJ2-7	CSAREGGGRSSYEQYF
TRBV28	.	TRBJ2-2	CASSFLPGAGELFF
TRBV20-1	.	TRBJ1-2	CSARVEDYGYTF
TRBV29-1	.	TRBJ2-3	CSVEWADQSTDTQYF
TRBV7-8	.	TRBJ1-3	CASSLGGGSGNTIYF